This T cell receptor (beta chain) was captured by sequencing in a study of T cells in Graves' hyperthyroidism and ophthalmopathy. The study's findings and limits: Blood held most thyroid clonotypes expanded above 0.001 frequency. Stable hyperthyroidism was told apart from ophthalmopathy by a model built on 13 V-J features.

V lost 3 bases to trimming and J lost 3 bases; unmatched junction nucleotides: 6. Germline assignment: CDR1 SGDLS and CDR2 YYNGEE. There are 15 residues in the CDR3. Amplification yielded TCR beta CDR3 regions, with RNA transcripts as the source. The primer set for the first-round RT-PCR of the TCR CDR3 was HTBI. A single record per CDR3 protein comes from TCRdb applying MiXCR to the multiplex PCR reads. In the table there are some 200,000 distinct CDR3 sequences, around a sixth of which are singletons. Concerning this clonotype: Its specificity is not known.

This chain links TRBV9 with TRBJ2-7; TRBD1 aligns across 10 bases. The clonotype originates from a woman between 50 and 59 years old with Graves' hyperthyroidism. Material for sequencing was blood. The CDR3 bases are TGTGCCAGCAGCGCGCTCGGACAGGGGGTCTACGAGCAGTACTTC. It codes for CASSALGQGVYEQYF.